A selection of T cell receptor beta chains follows, all from one sample in a study of shared clonotypes between healthy human individuals. Profiling relied on immunoSEQ multiplex PCR, and the TCRdb table lists in-frame clones only, not all of them. The table records a few million clones, around 94% of them present only once. The sample taken for sequencing was naive CD4+ T cells sorted from blood. Receptor source: a man younger than 35 in good health. The CDR3 runs from the conserved cysteine through the conserved F or W. Each record gives: D gene, clone size, CDR3 length, J gene, V gene, CDR3 protein, CDR3 DNA. The D gene is left open where the match is weak. Part of the rows lack a size; the others show once, few, many or a class for expanded clones.

D gene: TRBD1
clone size: .
CDR3 length: 15
J gene: TRBJ2-7
V gene: TRBV7-3
CDR3 protein: CASSSSGGAYHEQYF
CDR3 DNA: TGTGCCAGCAGCTCGTCAGGGGGCGCTTACCACGAGCAGTACTTC

D gene: .
clone size: few
CDR3 length: 15
J gene: TRBJ1-2
V gene: TRBV7-9
CDR3 protein: CASTIHDVGVSGYTF
CDR3 DNA: TGTGCCAGCACCATCCATGACGTCGGGGTTTCTGGCTACACCTTC

D gene: .
clone size: .
CDR3 length: 15
J gene: TRBJ1-3
V gene: TRBV18
CDR3 protein: CASSPPRSSGNTIYF
CDR3 DNA: TGTGCCAGCTCACCCCCCCGTAGCTCTGGAAACACCATATATTTT

D gene: .
clone size: .
CDR3 length: 17
J gene: TRBJ1-5
V gene: TRBV30
CDR3 protein: CAWSRQGLGGSNQPQHF
CDR3 DNA: TGTGCCTGGAGTAGGCAGGGATTAGGAGGCAGCAATCAGCCCCAGCATTTT

D gene: TRBD1
clone size: .
CDR3 length: 19
J gene: TRBJ2-4
V gene: TRBV7-9
CDR3 protein: CASSPTPTGTTLRKNIQYF
CDR3 DNA: TGTGCCAGCAGCCCCACCCCGACAGGGACGACACTCCGCAAAAACATTCAGTACTTC

D gene: .
clone size: .
CDR3 length: 15
J gene: TRBJ2-2
V gene: TRBV5-6
CDR3 protein: CASSLGRPGTGELFF
CDR3 DNA: TGTGCCAGCAGCTTGGGACGGCCGGGCACCGGGGAGCTGTTTTTT

D gene: .
clone size: once
CDR3 length: 13
J gene: TRBJ1-1
V gene: TRBV21-1
CDR3 protein: CASSKGQADEAFF
CDR3 DNA: TGTGCCAGCAGCAAAGGGCAGGCAGACGAAGCTTTCTTT

D gene: TRBD2
clone size: .
CDR3 length: 15
J gene: TRBJ2-1
V gene: TRBV30
CDR3 protein: CAWSLGGSGDNEQFF
CDR3 DNA: TGTGCCTGGAGTCTCGGAGGGAGCGGGGACAATGAGCAGTTCTTC

D gene: .
clone size: .
CDR3 length: 15
J gene: TRBJ1-5
V gene: TRBV28
CDR3 protein: CASSLWTISNQPQHF
CDR3 DNA: TGTGCCAGCAGTTTATGGACAATTAGCAATCAGCCCCAGCATTTT

D gene: .
clone size: .
CDR3 length: 15
J gene: TRBJ2-3
V gene: TRBV19
CDR3 protein: CASRLGRSSTDTQYF
CDR3 DNA: TGTGCCAGTAGATTGGGGCGGTCTAGCACAGATACGCAGTATTTT

D gene: TRBD1
clone size: .
CDR3 length: 15
J gene: TRBJ1-4
V gene: TRBV30
CDR3 protein: CAWSVWSGGREKLFF
CDR3 DNA: TGTGCCTGGAGTGTATGGTCAGGGGGCAGGGAAAAACTGTTTTTT

D gene: .
clone size: few
CDR3 length: 12
J gene: TRBJ1-1
V gene: TRBV19
CDR3 protein: CASSTLPHEAFF
CDR3 DNA: TGTGCCAGTAGTACACTTCCCCATGAAGCTTTCTTT

D gene: .
clone size: .
CDR3 length: 11
J gene: TRBJ2-4
V gene: TRBV7-2
CDR3 protein: CASSLGNIQYF
CDR3 DNA: TGTGCCAGCAGCTTGGGCAACATTCAGTACTTC

D gene: TRBD2
clone size: .
CDR3 length: 15
J gene: TRBJ2-5
V gene: TRBV9
CDR3 protein: CASSVEGSGTQTQYF
CDR3 DNA: TGTGCCAGCAGCGTAGAGGGTAGCGGGACGCAGACCCAGTACTTC

D gene: .
clone size: .
CDR3 length: 17
J gene: TRBJ2-2
V gene: TRBV14
CDR3 protein: CASSLREITRFPGELFF
CDR3 DNA: TGTGCCAGCAGCCTACGAGAGATCACCCGGTTCCCCGGGGAGCTGTTTTTT

D gene: .
clone size: .
CDR3 length: 13
J gene: TRBJ1-1
V gene: TRBV7-9
CDR3 protein: CASSLQGDTEAFF
CDR3 DNA: TGTGCCAGCAGCTTACAGGGAGACACTGAAGCTTTCTTT

D gene: TRBD1
clone size: .
CDR3 length: 17
J gene: TRBJ1-1
V gene: TRBV4-1
CDR3 protein: CASTRTGGLFFDTEAFF
CDR3 DNA: TGCGCCAGCACCCGGACAGGGGGCCTATTTTTTGACACTGAAGCTTTCTTT

D gene: .
clone size: .
CDR3 length: 13
J gene: TRBJ1-5
V gene: TRBV6-1
CDR3 protein: CASSIEGQQPQHF
CDR3 DNA: TGTGCCAGCAGTATCGAGGGACAACAGCCCCAGCATTTT

D gene: .
clone size: .
CDR3 length: 16
J gene: TRBJ1-6
V gene: TRBV7-2
CDR3 protein: CASSLDIQGRHSPLHF
CDR3 DNA: TGTGCCAGCAGCTTAGATATACAGGGTAGACATTCACCCCTCCACTTT

D gene: TRBD1
clone size: .
CDR3 length: 15
J gene: TRBJ1-4
V gene: TRBV30
CDR3 protein: CAWTPGQDRNEKLFF
CDR3 DNA: TGTGCCTGGACGCCCGGACAGGACAGAAATGAAAAACTGTTTTTT

D gene: .
clone size: .
CDR3 length: 18
J gene: TRBJ2-5
V gene: TRBV5-1
CDR3 protein: CASSLGLRDVGSGETQYF
CDR3 DNA: TGCGCCAGCAGCCTAGGGCTCCGGGACGTTGGATCGGGAGAGACCCAGTACTTC

D gene: TRBD1
clone size: .
CDR3 length: 17
J gene: TRBJ2-2
V gene: TRBV2
CDR3 protein: CASSAAGTGINTGELFF
CDR3 DNA: TGTGCCAGCAGCGCGGCCGGGACAGGGATTAACACCGGGGAGCTGTTTTTT

D gene: .
clone size: .
CDR3 length: 13
J gene: TRBJ1-1
V gene: TRBV30
CDR3 protein: CAWSRGLATEAFF
CDR3 DNA: TGTGCCTGGAGCCGGGGGTTGGCCACTGAAGCTTTCTTT

D gene: TRBD1
clone size: .
CDR3 length: 14
J gene: TRBJ2-1
V gene: TRBV5-1
CDR3 protein: CASSWGQLYNEQFF
CDR3 DNA: TGCGCCAGCAGCTGGGGACAGCTCTACAATGAGCAGTTCTTC

D gene: .
clone size: .
CDR3 length: 15
J gene: TRBJ2-5
V gene: TRBV6-6
CDR3 protein: CASSYLGTQGGTQYF
CDR3 DNA: TGTGCCAGCAGTTACCTCGGGACCCAGGGGGGGACCCAGTACTTC

D gene: TRBD1
clone size: .
CDR3 length: 13
J gene: TRBJ1-1
V gene: TRBV5-1
CDR3 protein: CASSYRGNTEAFF
CDR3 DNA: TGCGCCAGCAGTTACAGGGGGAACACTGAAGCTTTCTTT

D gene: TRBD1
clone size: .
CDR3 length: 14
J gene: TRBJ2-1
V gene: TRBV6-1
CDR3 protein: CASRGQGPHNEQFF
CDR3 DNA: TGTGCCAGCAGGGGACAGGGCCCCCACAATGAGCAGTTCTTC

D gene: TRBD2
clone size: .
CDR3 length: 14
J gene: TRBJ2-3
V gene: TRBV9
CDR3 protein: CASSVTSATDTQYF
CDR3 DNA: TGTGCCAGCAGCGTTACTAGCGCCACAGATACGCAGTATTTT

D gene: TRBD1
clone size: .
CDR3 length: 16
J gene: TRBJ1-6
V gene: TRBV4-1
CDR3 protein: CASSQARQGDNSPLHF
CDR3 DNA: TGCGCCAGCAGCCAAGCTAGACAGGGGGATAATTCACCCCTCCACTTT

D gene: .
clone size: once
CDR3 length: 14
J gene: TRBJ1-2
V gene: TRBV6-1
CDR3 protein: CASSGTERGYGYTF
CDR3 DNA: TGTGCCAGCAGTGGGACAGAGCGGGGCTATGGCTACACCTTC

D gene: TRBD1
clone size: .
CDR3 length: 12
J gene: TRBJ1-2
V gene: TRBV30
CDR3 protein: CAWTQGGYGYTF
CDR3 DNA: TGTGCCTGGACACAGGGGGGCTATGGCTACACCTTC

D gene: .
clone size: .
CDR3 length: 16
J gene: TRBJ2-5
V gene: TRBV6-5
CDR3 protein: CASSYQGTLQGLSQYF
CDR3 DNA: TGTGCCAGCAGTTACCAAGGGACACTGCAGGGGTTGTCCCAGTACTTC

D gene: .
clone size: .
CDR3 length: 16
J gene: TRBJ2-7
V gene: TRBV5-1
CDR3 protein: CASSFGSLGELYEQYF
CDR3 DNA: TGCGCCAGCAGCTTTGGGAGCTTGGGAGAGCTCTACGAGCAGTACTTC

D gene: TRBD1
clone size: .
CDR3 length: 16
J gene: TRBJ1-4
V gene: TRBV7-9
CDR3 protein: CASSLKGGQGREKLFF
CDR3 DNA: TGTGCCAGCAGCTTAAAGGGGGGACAGGGAAGGGAAAAACTGTTTTTT

D gene: .
clone size: .
CDR3 length: 13
J gene: TRBJ1-1
V gene: TRBV28
CDR3 protein: CASSLFEPTEAFF
CDR3 DNA: TGTGCCAGCAGTTTATTTGAGCCGACTGAAGCTTTCTTT

D gene: .
clone size: .
CDR3 length: 13
J gene: TRBJ2-1
V gene: TRBV19
CDR3 protein: CASSTWDYNEQFF
CDR3 DNA: TGTGCCAGTAGTACGTGGGATTACAATGAGCAGTTCTTC